One and the same sample provided the 13 T cell receptor beta chains below, sequenced in a study of blood T cell repertoires in COVID-19. Libraries were prepared by immunoSEQ multiplex PCR; TCRdb keeps only in-frame clonotypes and omits some of them. The sample holds about 270,000 clones, approximately 86% seen once. Input material: peripheral blood. Every receptor here comes from a man between 40 and 49 years old with active or convalescent COVID-19.

The chain employs TRBV19 and TRBJ2-7; 12 nucleotides align to TRBD2. The germline V gene has CDR1 LNHDA and CDR2 SQIVND (reference sequence). V was pared by 7 bases and J by 12 bases, with 19 bases of the junction left unmatched. The CDR3 extends over 16 amino acids. DNA for the CDR3: TGTGCCAGTACCGGACTAGCGGGACCCGCAGATCGAGTCCCGTACTTC. Amino acid sequence: CASTGLAGPADRVPYF.

The chain couples TRBV3-1 (or the pseudogene TRBV3-2) to TRBJ1-5; 8 bases are shared with TRBD1. CDR3 length equals 14 residues. Losses at the gene ends were 4 bases for V and 4 bases for J; bases not matched to a gene: 3. Germline V gene lookup returns CDR1 LGHDT and CDR2 YNNKEL (reference sequence). CDR3 sequence: CASSRQGRNQPQHF. The CDR3 DNA reads TGTGCCAGCAGCCGACAGGGGAGGAATCAGCCCCAGCATTTT.

The chain combines TRBV12-5 with TRBJ2-7, with TRBD2 identical over 11 bases. V lost 6 bases and J lost 1; bases outside the gene matches: 8. From germline, CDR1 is LGHNT and CDR2 FRNRAP. The length of the CDR3 is 16 residues. CDR3 in DNA: TGTGCTAGTGGAACCTTGGGACTAGCGGTATCCTACGAGCAGTACTTC. It is translated as CASGTLGLAVSYEQYF. The whole variable domain, remainder taken from reference TRBV12-5 and TRBJ2-7, is DARVTQTPRHKVTEMGQEVTMRCQPILGHNTVFWYRQTMMQGLELLAYFRNRAPLDDSGMPKDRFSAEMPDATLATLKIQPSEPRDSAVYFCASGTLGLAVSYEQYFGPGTRLTVT.

The chain recombines TRBV4-2 with TRBJ2-3; D possibly corresponds to TRBD2 (6 bases). The V end was cut by 0 bases, the J end by 2 bases, with 12 bases between. The CDR3 totals 16 residues. Per germline, CDR1 LGHNA and CDR2 YNFKEQ. The CDR3, as DNA: TGTGCCAGCAGCCAAGACCAGAGCGGGTACACAGATACGCAGTATTTT. It specifies CASSQDQSGYTDTQYF.

The chain's CDR3 is CASSVENRPNYGYTF. For the CDR3, the DNA is TGTGCCAGCAGCGTAGAAAACAGGCCAAACTATGGCTACACCTTC. V usage is TRBV9 and J usage is TRBJ1-2; possible D gene TRBD1, 5 bases. This CDR3 spans 15 amino acids. Germline V gene data show CDR1 as SGDLS and CDR2 as YYNGEE. V was clipped by 0 bases and J by 2 bases, with 11 bases between them.

The genes are TRBV29-1 and TRBJ1-2, with no clear D. Germline CDR1 reads SQVTM; CDR2 reads ANQGSEA. Between the trimmed V and J ends, which lost 0 bases and 7 bases, there was a span of 6 bases. The CDR3 extends over 11 amino acids. This CDR3 reads CSVEDRGGYTF. DNA for the CDR3: TGCAGCGTTGAAGATCGGGGTGGCTACACCTTC.

The J gene is TRBJ1-2, the V gene TRBV10-3, with 9 nucleotides matching TRBD1. The CDR3 runs 14 residues. The germline V gene has CDR1 ENHRY and CDR2 SYGVKD. The V segment lost 5 bases and the J segment 2 bases; nucleotides outside the gene matches: 3. For the CDR3, the DNA is TGTGCCATCAGTAGCGGACAGGGGAACTATGGCTACACCTTC. This translates into CAISSGQGNYGYTF.

The chain uses TRBV27 and TRBJ2-1; 7 positions agree with TRBD2. With V trimmed by 7 bases and J by 3 bases, 12 bases remained unmatched. The CDR3 length is 16 residues. The germline CDR1 and CDR2 sequences are MNHEY and SMNVEV (reference sequence). The DNA for the CDR3 is TGTGCCAGCACCACTGGAGGACTAGTAAGCTACAATGAGCAGTTCTTC. The encoded protein is CASTTGGLVSYNEQFF.

This chain joins TRBV10-3 and TRBJ2-5, with D tentatively TRBD2 (6 bases). The V end lost 3 bases, the J end lost 5 bases, and 10 bases lay between the germline ends. The length of the CDR3 is 13 residues. Looked up from germline, CDR1 is ENHRY and CDR2 is SYGVKD. CDR3 in amino acids: CAISDSAGETQYF. In DNA, the CDR3 is TGTGCCATCAGTGATTCGGCGGGGGAGACCCAGTACTTC.

This rearrangement joins TRBV24-1 to TRBJ2-3; 12 bases match TRBD2. The CDR3 contains 14 residues. Trimming at V came to 10 bases and at J to 5 bases, leaving 6 bases not matched to a gene. CDR1 and CDR2 (germline): KGHDR, SFDVKD. This CDR3 reads CATSSGGALDTQYF. The CDR3 bases are TGTGCCACTTCTAGCGGGGGGGCCTTAGATACGCAGTATTTT.

The chain joins TRBV5-8 to TRBJ2-5; 8 bases align to TRBD2. After removal of 7 bases from V and 5 bases from J, the junction contained 7 bases not matched to a gene. The CDR3 has 13 residues. Germline-derived CDR1 and CDR2 are SGHTS and YDEGEE. CDR3 in DNA: TGTGCCAGCGGCCCGGGGGGGAGGGAGACCCAGTACTTC. Its translation: CASGPGGRETQYF.

This clone was seen once. The V call is TRBV11-3, the J call TRBJ1-2; TRBD1 matches 7 bases. V lost 4 bases to trimming and J lost 0 bases; unmatched junction nucleotides: 11. The CDR3 consists of 17 residues. The V gene's germline CDR1 is SGHNT and CDR2 YENEEA. This CDR3 reads CASSSRTGSDSNYGYTF. In DNA form, the CDR3 reads TGTGCCAGCAGCTCCAGGACAGGATCCGACTCTAACTATGGCTACACCTTC.

The gene calls are TRBV28 and TRBJ1-5, with D unresolved. CDR1 is MDHEN, CDR2 SYDVKM, per germline. V was pared by 6 bases and J by 6 bases, with 15 bases between. CDR3 length: 14 amino acids. The CDR3 DNA is TGTGCCAGCAGCCCCCCTCCCGGCGGTCAGCCCCAGCATTTT. Amino acids: CASSPPPGGQPQHF.